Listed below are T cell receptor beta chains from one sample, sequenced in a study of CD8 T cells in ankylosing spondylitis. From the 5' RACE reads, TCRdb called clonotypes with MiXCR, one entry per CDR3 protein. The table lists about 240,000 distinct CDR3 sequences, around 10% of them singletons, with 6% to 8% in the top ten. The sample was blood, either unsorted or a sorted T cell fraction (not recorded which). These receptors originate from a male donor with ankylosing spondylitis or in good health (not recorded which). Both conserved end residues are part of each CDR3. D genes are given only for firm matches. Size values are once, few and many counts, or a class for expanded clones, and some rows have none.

CASSYYPGQNQPQHF | TGTGCCAGCAGTTACTATCCGGGACAGAATCAGCCCCAGCATTTT | TRBD1 | TRBJ1-5 | TRBV6-5 | few
CASSARQAYQETQYF | TGTGCCAGCAGTGCCCGACAGGCGTACCAAGAGACCCAGTACTTC | - | TRBJ2-5 | TRBV28 | -
CASSYSLTEIRTVIQETQYF | TGTGCCAGCAGTTACTCATTGACCGAGATCAGGACAGTAATTCAAGAGACCCAGTACTTC | - | TRBJ2-5 | TRBV6-2/TRBV6-3 | many
CASRMTGENNEQFF | TGTGCCAGCAGGATGACAGGGGAGAACAATGAGCAGTTCTTC | TRBD1 | TRBJ2-1 | TRBV12-3/TRBV12-4 | many
CASSPQLAGVGEQYF | TGTGCCAGCAGTCCTCAACTAGCGGGAGTGGGTGAGCAGTACTTC | TRBD2 | TRBJ2-7 | TRBV6-1 | -
CTSSPPQRMNTEAFF | TGTACCAGCTCACCACCCCAGAGAATGAACACTGAAGCTTTCTTT | - | TRBJ1-1 | TRBV18 | -
CASSRASGRTDTQYF | TGTGCCAGCAGCCGGGCTAGCGGGCGCACAGATACGCAGTATTTT | TRBD2 | TRBJ2-3 | TRBV13 | many
CASSLQDGTDTQYF | TGTGCCAGCAGCCTTCAGGACGGCACAGATACGCAGTATTTT | - | TRBJ2-3 | TRBV5-6 | many
CASSPTDATNEKLFF | TGCGCCAGCAGCCCAACCGACGCAACTAATGAAAAACTGTTTTTT | - | TRBJ1-4 | TRBV5-1 | many
CASSGGGRHTEAFF | TGCGCCAGCAGTGGGGGAGGAAGGCACACTGAAGCTTTCTTT | - | TRBJ1-1 | TRBV5-1 | many
CASSLSTNTGELFF | TGCGCCAGCAGCTTGTCGACGAACACCGGGGAGCTGTTTTTT | - | TRBJ2-2 | TRBV5-1 | many
CASSFQSGSSYNEQFF | TGCGCCAGCAGCTTCCAGTCTGGGTCGTCATACAATGAGCAGTTCTTC | - | TRBJ2-1 | TRBV5-1 | -
CASGGKYEQYF | TGTGCCAGCGGAGGAAAATACGAGCAGTACTTC | - | TRBJ2-7 | TRBV9 | many
CASSEYGTYEQYF | TGTGCCAGCAGTGAATATGGAACCTACGAGCAGTACTTC | - | TRBJ2-7 | TRBV25-1 | many
CASRDDRGDEKLFF | TGTGCCAGCAGAGATGACAGGGGAGATGAAAAACTGTTTTTT | TRBD1 | TRBJ1-4 | TRBV12-3/TRBV12-4 | many
CASSLDRGTYEQYF | TGTGCCAGCAGTCTTGACAGGGGGACCTACGAGCAGTACTTC | TRBD1 | TRBJ2-7 | TRBV28 | many
CASSLLVGLASGNTGELFF | TGTGCCAGCAGCCTACTCGTCGGTCTCGCTAGCGGGAACACCGGGGAGCTGTTTTTT | TRBD2 | TRBJ2-2 | TRBV11-1 | -
CASRDSRGGGNQPQHF | TGTGCCAGCCGGGACAGCCGGGGTGGCGGCAATCAGCCCCAGCATTTT | TRBD1 | TRBJ1-5 | TRBV2 | few
CATGSLGNTGELFF | TGTGCCACCGGTAGCTTGGGGAACACCGGGGAGCTGTTTTTT | - | TRBJ2-2 | TRBV24-1 | few
CASSSVAGTETQYF | TGTGCCAGCAGCTCTGTAGCCGGGACAGAGACCCAGTACTTC | - | TRBJ2-5 | TRBV5-6 | many
CSATTSYGYTF | TGCAGTGCTACAACAAGCTATGGCTACACCTTC | - | TRBJ1-2 | TRBV20-1 | many
CSAGGEGSETQYF | TGCAGTGCCGGAGGGGAAGGAAGTGAGACCCAGTACTTC | - | TRBJ2-5 | TRBV20-1 | many
CASSQDRGRDTQYF | TGTGCCAGCAGCCAGGACAGGGGACGAGATACGCAGTATTTT | TRBD1 | TRBJ2-3 | TRBV5-5 | many
CASSFPGLSSYEQYF | TGTGCCAGCAGTTTTCCGGGCCTCAGCTCCTACGAGCAGTACTTC | - | TRBJ2-7 | TRBV2 | few
CASSATGQLGNTIYF | TGTGCCAGCAGCGCCACGGGACAGCTTGGAAACACCATATATTTT | TRBD1 | TRBJ1-3 | TRBV7-6 | many
CASSLGVEGPYEQYF | TGTGCCAGCAGCTTAGGCGTAGAGGGTCCCTACGAGCAGTACTTC | - | TRBJ2-7 | TRBV13 | few
CSVEDGAVPTPTQYF | TGCAGCGTTGAAGATGGGGCAGTCCCTACTCCGACGCAGTACTTC | - | TRBJ2-7 | TRBV29-1 | -
CSARKSGCSYEQYF | TGCAGTGCTAGAAAAAGCGGATGCTCCTACGAGCAGTACTTC | - | TRBJ2-7 | TRBV20-1 | many
CSASYLRLAGGRISTDTQYF | TGCAGTGCTAGCTACCTAAGACTAGCGGGAGGCCGGATAAGCACAGATACGCAGTATTTT | TRBD2 | TRBJ2-3 | TRBV20-1 | few
CASSRMVGLTETQYF | TGTGCCAGCAGCCGCATGGTAGGGTTGACAGAGACCCAGTACTTC | - | TRBJ2-5 | TRBV27 | many
CASSQLGSEQYF | TGTGCCAGCAGCCAGCTAGGTTCCGAGCAGTACTTC | - | TRBJ2-7 | TRBV3-1 | many
CASSPRIGSSRATQYF | TGTGCCAGCAGCCCCAGAATTGGGTCTAGCCGGGCGACCCAGTACTTC | - | TRBJ2-5 | TRBV3-1 | -
CASSPAGSSNEKLFF | TGTGCCAGCAGCCCGGCGGGATCGTCCAATGAAAAACTGTTTTTT | - | TRBJ1-4 | TRBV12-3/TRBV12-4 | many
CASSGSFGFSGNTIYF | TGCGCCAGCAGCGGGTCTTTCGGATTCTCTGGAAACACCATATATTTT | - | TRBJ1-3 | TRBV5-1 | few
CASSSGGYTGELFF | TGCGCCAGCAGCTCAGGGGGCTACACCGGGGAGCTGTTTTTT | TRBD1 | TRBJ2-2 | TRBV5-1 | many
CASSLFRETQYF | TGTGCCAGCAGTTTGTTTCGAGAGACCCAGTACTTC | - | TRBJ2-5 | TRBV12-3/TRBV12-4 | many
CASSLREEQYF | TGTGCCAGCAGCTTACGGGAAGAGCAGTACTTC | - | TRBJ2-7 | TRBV7-9 | -
CSASPDGPTYEQYF | TGCAGTGCTAGTCCGGACGGACCTACCTACGAGCAGTACTTC | - | TRBJ2-7 | TRBV20-1 | many
CASSPPGGGKDTQYF | TGCGCCAGCAGCCCCCCGGGCGGGGGCAAAGATACGCAGTATTTT | - | TRBJ2-3 | TRBV5-1 | many